This TCR beta chain was profiled in a study of T-cell memory formation after mild COVID-19. Study context: TCR clustering was largely donor specific.

This clonotype came up a few times. Its antigen is still unknown. TCRdb reprocessed the 5' RACE reads via MiXCR and lists one record per CDR3 protein. The table lists just over 200,000 distinct CDR3 sequences, over 9% of them singletons. The CDR3 runs 16 residues. Trimming shortened V by 0 bases and J by 0 bases, and 11 bases separated the two germline ends. Germline CDR1 LGHNA, CDR2 YNFKEQ. Study-wide points: Researchers could not confirm that second-wave clones peaking on day 37 targeted SARS-CoV-2. In pre-infection memory, a portion of responding clones appeared, which suggested that cross-reactive memory joined.

Sequenced: PBMCs or a T cell subset sorted from them (not recorded which). V and J are TRBV4-2 and TRBJ1-2; D call uncertain. This TCR came from a man aged 18-30 years who had mild COVID-19 (a few samples of this study predate the infection). Cell type and time point are not known. CDR3 DNA sequence: TGTGCCAGCAGCCAAGAGGGTGGGGTCCCTAACTATGGCTACACCTTC. Translating it yields CASSQEGGVPNYGYTF.